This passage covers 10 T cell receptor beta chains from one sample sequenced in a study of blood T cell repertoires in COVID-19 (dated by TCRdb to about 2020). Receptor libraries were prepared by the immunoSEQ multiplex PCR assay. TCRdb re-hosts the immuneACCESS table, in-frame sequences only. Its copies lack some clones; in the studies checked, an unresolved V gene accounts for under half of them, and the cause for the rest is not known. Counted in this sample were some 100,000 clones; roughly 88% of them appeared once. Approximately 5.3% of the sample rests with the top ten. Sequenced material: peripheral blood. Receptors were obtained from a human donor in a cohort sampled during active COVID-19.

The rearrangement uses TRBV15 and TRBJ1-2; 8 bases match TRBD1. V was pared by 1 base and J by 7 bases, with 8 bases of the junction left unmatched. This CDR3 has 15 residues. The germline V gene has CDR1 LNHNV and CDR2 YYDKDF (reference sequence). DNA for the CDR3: TGTGCCACCAGCAGAGCCGCAGGGGGCTCGGTTGGCTACACCTTC. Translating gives CATSRAAGGSVGYTF.

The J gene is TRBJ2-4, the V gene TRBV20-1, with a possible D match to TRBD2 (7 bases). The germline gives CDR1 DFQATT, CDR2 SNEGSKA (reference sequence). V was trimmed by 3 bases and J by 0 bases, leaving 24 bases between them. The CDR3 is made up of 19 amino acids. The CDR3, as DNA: TGCAGTGCTAGTTCTGGGGGGGGGACACAGGTTTTAGCCAAAAACATTCAGTACTTC. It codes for CSASSGGGTQVLAKNIQYF.

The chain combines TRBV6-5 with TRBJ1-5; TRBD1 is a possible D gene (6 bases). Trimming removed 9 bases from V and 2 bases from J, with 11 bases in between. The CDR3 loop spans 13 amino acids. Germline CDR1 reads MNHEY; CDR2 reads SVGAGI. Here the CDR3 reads CASRQARNQPQHF. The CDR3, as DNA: TGTGCCAGTAGACAGGCACGCAATCAGCCCCAGCATTTT.

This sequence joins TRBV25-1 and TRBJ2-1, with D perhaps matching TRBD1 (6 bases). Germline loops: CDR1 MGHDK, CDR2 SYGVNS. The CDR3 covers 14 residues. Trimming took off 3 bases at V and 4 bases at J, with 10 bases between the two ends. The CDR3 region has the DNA TGTGCCAGCAGTGACGAGACAGGATACAATGAGCAGTTCTTC. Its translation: CASSDETGYNEQFF.

The CDR3 here is CASSIAGLNYGYTF. The CDR3 coding sequence is TGTGCCAGTAGTATAGCCGGACTGAACTATGGCTACACCTTC. The chain is built from TRBV19 and TRBJ1-2; the D is unclear. With 1 base removed from V and 2 bases from J, the gap between germline ends came to 8 bases. CDR3 length: 14 residues. Germline V gene data show CDR1 as LNHDA and CDR2 as SQIVND (reference sequence).

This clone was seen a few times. CDR3 sequence reads: CASSVEAGGRSPLHF. CDR3 in DNA: TGTGCCAGCAGCGTAGAAGCAGGGGGCCGATCACCCCTCCACTTT. The rearrangement joins TRBV9 to TRBJ1-6; 8 positions agree with TRBD1. Germline CDR1 reads SGDLS; CDR2 reads YYNGEE. V lost 0 bases to trimming and J lost 10 bases; unmatched junction nucleotides: 6. This CDR3 contains 15 residues. Based on the CDR3 plus reference TRBV9 and TRBJ1-6, the full variable domain is DSGVTQTPKHLITATGQRVTLRCSPRSGDLSVYWYQQSLDQGLQFLIQYYNGEERAKGNILERFSAQQFPDLHSELNLSSLELGDSALYFCASSVEAGGRSPLHFGNGTRLTVT.

CDR3 region: CASSLEGTTDTQYF. CDR3 in DNA: TGTGCCAGCAGCTTAGAGGGCACCACAGATACGCAGTATTTT. The chain combines TRBV11-3 with TRBJ2-3; no reliable D call. Between the trimmed V and J ends, which lost 0 bases and 2 bases, there was a span of 6 bases. CDR1 is SGHNT and CDR2 is YENEEA in the germline V gene. This CDR3 comprises 14 residues.

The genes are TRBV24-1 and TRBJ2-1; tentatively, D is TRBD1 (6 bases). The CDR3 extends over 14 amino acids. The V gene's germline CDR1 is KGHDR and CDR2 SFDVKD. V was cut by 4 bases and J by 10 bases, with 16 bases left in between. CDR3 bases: TGTGCCACCAGTGACAGGGGCACGGGCTACGAGCAGTTCTTC. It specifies CATSDRGTGYEQFF.

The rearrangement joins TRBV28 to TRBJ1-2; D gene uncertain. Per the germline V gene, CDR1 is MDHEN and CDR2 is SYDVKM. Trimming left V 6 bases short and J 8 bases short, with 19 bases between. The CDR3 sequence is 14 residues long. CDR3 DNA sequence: TGTGCCAGCAGATTTGGCATTTCGGCGGAGGGCTACACCTTC. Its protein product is CASRFGISAEGYTF.

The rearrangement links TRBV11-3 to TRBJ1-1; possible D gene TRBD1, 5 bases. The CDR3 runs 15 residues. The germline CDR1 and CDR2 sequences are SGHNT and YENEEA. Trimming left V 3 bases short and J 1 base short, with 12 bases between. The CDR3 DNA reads TGTGCCAGCAGCTTCGGGGGGAAGGGGAACACTGAAGCTTTCTTT. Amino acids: CASSFGGKGNTEAFF.